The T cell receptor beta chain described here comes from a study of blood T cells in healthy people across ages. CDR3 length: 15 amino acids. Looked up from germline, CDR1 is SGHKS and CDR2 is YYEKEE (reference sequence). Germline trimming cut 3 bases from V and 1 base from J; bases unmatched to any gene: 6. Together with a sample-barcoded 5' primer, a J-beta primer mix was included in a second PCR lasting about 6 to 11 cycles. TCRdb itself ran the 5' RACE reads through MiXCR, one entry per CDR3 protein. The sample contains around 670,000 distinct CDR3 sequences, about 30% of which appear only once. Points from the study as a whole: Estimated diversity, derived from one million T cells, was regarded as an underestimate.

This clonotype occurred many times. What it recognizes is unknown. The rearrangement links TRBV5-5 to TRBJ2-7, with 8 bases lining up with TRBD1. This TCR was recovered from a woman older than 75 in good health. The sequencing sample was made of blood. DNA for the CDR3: TGTGCCAGCAGCTACGGGACAGGAGTTTCCTACGAGCAGTACTTC. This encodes CASSYGTGVSYEQYF.